Shown below are 4 T cell receptor beta chains from a single sample sequenced in a study of CD8+CD57+ T cells in acquired aplastic anemia. All patients picked for sequencing had shown, by flow cytometry, an expansion of CD8+CD57+ cells. The TCR beta profiling, which covered VDJ combination and CDR3 sequence, was carried out using genomic DNA as the template. MiXCR was run by TCRdb on the reads, yielding one entry per CDR3 protein. The sample lists 200,000 to 250,000 distinct CDR3 sequences, about 62% occurring once. Specimen: sorted CD4+, CD8+, or CD8+CD57+ T cells (not recorded which) from PBMCs. These receptor sequences come from a human donor with aplastic anemia.

This sequence joins TRBV24-1 and TRBJ2-5; the D is unclear. The CDR3 runs to 11 residues. The germline V gene encodes CDR1 KGHDR and CDR2 SFDVKD. Trimming removed 7 bases from V and 5 bases from J, with 7 bases in between. CDR3 sequence (DNA): TGTGCCACCAGCATAGGGGAGACCCAGTACTTC. Its translation: CATSIGETQYF.

The chain couples TRBV24-1 to TRBJ1-2; a weak D match, TRBD1 (5 bases). This CDR3 region has 15 residues. The germline V and J ends were trimmed by 7 bases and 5 bases, with 19 bases remaining between them. Germline V CDR1 and CDR2: KGHDR, SFDVKD. CDR3 sequence (DNA): TGTGCCACCAGCGCGACCACCGGGACGGCGTATGGCTACACCTTC. Amino acid sequence: CATSATTGTAYGYTF.

The chain carries TRBV6-6 and TRBJ2-5; no reliable D call. The CDR3 totals 13 residues. The V and J ends lost 2 bases and 3 bases respectively, with 7 bases between them. Germline lookup yields CDR1 MNHNY and CDR2 SVGAGI (reference sequence). The CDR3 sequence is CASSYGAEETQYF. The DNA for the CDR3 is TGTGCCAGCAGTTACGGTGCCGAAGAGACCCAGTACTTC.

This chain connects TRBV6-6 to TRBJ1-2, with no clear D. The germline V and J ends were trimmed by 0 bases and 4 bases, with 6 bases remaining between them. CDR3 length: 13 amino acids. Per the germline V gene, CDR1 is MNHNY and CDR2 is SVGAGI (reference sequence). The CDR3 protein is CASSYSPSYGYTF. The CDR3 coding sequence is TGTGCCAGCAGTTACTCCCCGTCCTATGGCTACACCTTC.